This entry is about one T cell receptor (beta chain). The read stops 3 residues short of the end of the CDR3; the missing end is completed from the germline J gene. Profiled with immunoSEQ multiplex PCR; TCRdb holds only in-frame clones, not every one. Its listing shows 25,000 to 35,000 clones. This sample was taken from a study of T cells in women clearing cervical HPV infection. Study summary: For cases, blood was sampled a median approximately 150 days after lesion detection, interquartile range about 80 to 220 days.

V dropped 3 bases and J dropped 0 bases, with 12 bases sitting between them. The CDR3 totals 16 residues. The germline V gene encodes CDR1 LNHDA and CDR2 SQIVND (reference sequence). This clonotype was sampled from a woman between 18 and 70 years old with a cervical HPV16 infection that either progressed to CIN3+ or cleared (not recorded which). The rearrangement joins TRBV19 to TRBJ1-3; possibly TRBD1 for D (5 bases). Sequenced: blood buffy coat. CDR3 loop: CASSMQGSLSGNTIYF. The CDR3 DNA, read in part, is TGTGCCAGTAGTATGCAGGGCAGCCTCTCTGGAAACACC.